One and the same sample provided the 23 T cell receptor beta chains below, sequenced in a study of beta chain features in type 1 diabetes. All of the isolated RNA was reverse transcribed, so expressed TCRB transcripts were sequenced. Profiling relied on immunoSEQ multiplex PCR, and the TCRdb table lists in-frame clones only, not all of them. Of 310,000 or so clones listed, approximately 10% are singletons. Sequenced sample: naive CD4+ T cells from blood. The receptors come from a woman younger than 45 in good health.

The sample holds a few counts of this clone. In nucleotides, the CDR3 is TGTGCCAGCTCACTTGGACACGGGACAGGGAAGAATCAGCCCCAGCATTTT. Translation: CASSLGHGTGKNQPQHF. The chain links TRBV18 to TRBJ1-5; 9 bases agree with TRBD1. This CDR3 is 17 amino acids long. Germline V gene data show CDR1 as KGHSH and CDR2 as LQKENI. The V and J ends lost 4 bases and 4 bases, in that order; junction bases with no gene match: 11.

The chain uses TRBV19 and TRBJ2-5; D perhaps matches TRBD2 (5 bases). CDR1 is LNHDA and CDR2 is SQIVND in the germline V gene (reference sequence). Trimming cost V 4 bases and J 4 bases, with 16 bases left between them. The CDR3 has 15 amino acids. In nucleotides, the CDR3 is TGTGCCAGTAGTACCCAGCGGACGGGGTCAGAGACCCAGTACTTC. It yields the protein CASSTQRTGSETQYF. Using reference TRBV19 and TRBJ2-5 for the parts outside the CDR3, the full variable domain is DGGITQSPKYLFRKEGQNVTLSCEQNLNHDAMYWYRQDPGQGLRLIYYSQIVNDFQKGDIAEGYSVSREKKESFPLTVTSAQKNPTAFYLCASSTQRTGSETQYFGPGTRLLVL.

V usage is TRBV2 and J usage is TRBJ2-7; 13 positions match TRBD2. The germline V gene encodes CDR1 SNHLY and CDR2 FYNNEI. With 10 bases clipped from V and 2 bases from J, the junction kept 5 bases outside the gene matches. The CDR3 loop spans 14 amino acids. The CDR3 DNA reads TGTGCCACCAAGGGACTAGCGGGAACCTACGAGCAGTACTTC. It specifies CATKGLAGTYEQYF. The whole variable domain, filled in from reference TRBV2 and TRBJ2-7, reads EPEVTQTPSHQVTQMGQEVILRCVPISNHLYFYWYRQILGQKVEFLVSFYNNEISEKSEIFDDQFSVERPDGSNFTLKIRSTKLEDSAMYFCATKGLAGTYEQYFGPGTRLTVT.

This clone was picked up a small number of times. The J gene is TRBJ1-5, the V gene TRBV4-1; D may be TRBD1 (6 bases). This CDR3 has 16 residues. From germline, CDR1 is MGHRA and CDR2 YSYEKL. Trimming removed 0 bases at V and 5 bases at J, with 14 bases between. CDR3 DNA sequence: TGCGCCAGCAGCCAAGATGGGTACAGGGCCGATCAGCCCCAGCATTTT. Translated, it gives CASSQDGYRADQPQHF.

This clone appeared a few times. This sequence joins TRBV6-6 and TRBJ2-1; D may be TRBD2 (5 bases). In germline, CDR1 is MNHNY, CDR2 SVGAGI (reference sequence). The CDR3 covers 14 residues. V lost 5 bases and J lost 7, with 15 bases in between. The CDR3 spells CASSDYGQSNEQFF. The CDR3 DNA reads as TGTGCCAGCAGTGACTATGGTCAGTCGAATGAGCAGTTCTTC.

The V call is TRBV11-2, the J call TRBJ2-2, with D unresolved. Trimming stripped 4 bases from V and 7 bases from J, with 13 bases between. Looked up from germline, CDR1 is SGHAT and CDR2 is FQNNGV. The CDR3 is 14 amino acids. CDR3 DNA: TGTGCCAGCAGCTCCTCCCCTGGCTTCGGGGAGCTGTTTTTT. Its translation: CASSSSPGFGELFF.

This clone came up a few times. The chain carries TRBV27 and TRBJ2-7, with 9 bases aligning to TRBD1. This CDR3 has 15 residues. V lost 8 bases to trimming and J lost 2 bases; unmatched junction nucleotides: 10. CDR1 and CDR2 from the germline V gene are MNHEY and SMNVEV (reference sequence). The chain's CDR3 is CASLAGGQGAYEQYF. The CDR3 bases are TGTGCCAGCCTCGCAGGGGGACAGGGAGCCTACGAGCAGTACTTC.

This clone was found a few times. The chain uses TRBV2 and TRBJ1-4, with 10 nucleotides matching TRBD1. Germline values: CDR1 SNHLY, CDR2 FYNNEI. The length of the CDR3 is 14 residues. Unmatched junction bases numbered 2, after V lost 5 bases and J lost 5 bases. CDR3 region: CASSTDRGNEKLFF. CDR3 nucleotides: TGTGCCAGCAGTACGGACAGGGGGAATGAAAAACTGTTTTTT. Full variable domain (outside the CDR3, taken from reference TRBV2 and TRBJ1-4): EPEVTQTPSHQVTQMGQEVILRCVPISNHLYFYWYRQILGQKVEFLVSFYNNEISEKSEIFDDQFSVERPDGSNFTLKIRSTKLEDSAMYFCASSTDRGNEKLFFGSGTQLSVL.

The J gene is TRBJ2-1, the V gene TRBV7-3; TRBD2 matches 10 bases. The CDR3 contains 17 residues. J gave up 6 bases and V 0 bases, and 8 bases lay outside the gene matches. The V gene's germline CDR1 is SGHTA and CDR2 FQGTGA. This CDR3 is CASSLTKLAGGSNEQFF. Here the CDR3 DNA reads TGTGCCAGCAGCTTAACTAAGTTAGCGGGAGGCAGCAATGAGCAGTTCTTC.

This chain joins TRBV19 and TRBJ2-5; weak D call: TRBD2 (6 bases). The CDR3 is 14 residues long. V shed 5 bases and J shed 4 bases, with 14 bases lying between them. Germline V gene lookup returns CDR1 LNHDA and CDR2 SQIVND (reference sequence). The chain's CDR3 is CASSDPSGVETQYF. Here the CDR3 DNA reads TGTGCCAGTAGTGACCCTTCGGGAGTAGAGACCCAGTACTTC.

This clone was seen a few times. This sequence joins TRBV6-6 and TRBJ1-4; TRBD1 aligns across 7 bases. Germline CDR1 MNHNY, CDR2 SVGAGI (reference sequence). V trimming: 0 bases; J trimming: 5 bases; junction bases outside the gene matches: 0. This CDR3 has 14 residues. The CDR3 region is CASSYSRGNEKLFF. DNA of the CDR3: TGTGCCAGCAGTTACTCCAGGGGGAATGAAAAACTGTTTTTT.

The genes are TRBV7-3 and TRBJ1-1; D uncertain. Per germline, CDR1 SGHTA and CDR2 FQGTGA. CDR3 size: 13 residues. V lost 0 bases and J 4 bases, leaving 6 bases between the germline ends. For the CDR3, the DNA is TGTGCCAGCAGCTTAACTACAGTCACTGAAGCTTTCTTT. Amino acid sequence: CASSLTTVTEAFF.

V is TRBV25-1 and J is TRBJ1-4; D is ambiguous. CDR1 is MGHDK, CDR2 SYGVNS, per germline. V was cut by 5 bases and J by 10 bases, with 11 bases left in between. This CDR3 comprises 12 residues. The DNA for the CDR3 is TGTGCCAGCAGTCCCGCGAGTGGAAAACTGTTTTTT. Its protein is CASSPASGKLFF.

This chain links TRBV5-1 with TRBJ2-3; TRBD1 aligns across 10 bases. CDR3 length: 14 residues. Per the germline V gene, CDR1 is SGHRS and CDR2 is YFSETQ. Unmatched junction bases numbered 6, after V lost 7 bases and J lost 4 bases. CDR3 DNA: TGCGCCAGCGCCCGGGACAGGGGACCAGATACGCAGTATTTT. It specifies CASARDRGPDTQYF. Together with reference TRBV5-1 and TRBJ2-3, the CDR3 gives the full variable domain: KAGVTQTPRYLIKTRGQQVTLSCSPISGHRSVSWYQQTPGQGLQFLFEYFSETQRNKGNFPGRFSGRQFSNSRSEMNVSTLELGDSALYLCASARDRGPDTQYFGPGTRLTVL.

The J gene is TRBJ1-2, the V gene TRBV30; TRBD1 matches 8 bases. This CDR3 spans 17 amino acids. CDR1 and CDR2 from the germline V gene are GTSNPN and SVGIG (reference sequence). After removal of 4 bases from V and 5 bases from J, the junction contained 18 bases not matched to a gene. This CDR3 is CAWTVPPDRAGLYGYTF. The CDR3 DNA sequence: TGTGCCTGGACCGTCCCCCCGGACAGGGCGGGACTGTATGGCTACACCTTC.

The DNA of the CDR3 is TGTGCCAGCAGCCCCTCCTCCTACGAGCAGTACTTC. Encoded protein: CASSPSSYEQYF. This chain links TRBV7-3 with TRBJ2-7; D call uncertain. CDR1 SGHTA and CDR2 FQGTGA come from the germline V gene. Trimming took off 5 bases at V and 0 bases at J, with 5 bases between the two ends. The CDR3 has 12 amino acids.

A few counts support this clone. The V and J genes are TRBV13 and TRBJ2-5, with D tentatively TRBD2 (6 bases). Germline V gives CDR1 PRHDT, CDR2 FYEKMQ (reference sequence). This CDR3 is built from 16 residues. With 7 bases removed from V and 5 bases from J, the gap between germline ends came to 23 bases. As DNA, the CDR3 is TGTGCCAGCACGTCCGCCCCCGGGAGTTTGGGGGAGACCCAGTACTTC. Amino acids: CASTSAPGSLGETQYF.

The rearrangement uses TRBV9 and TRBJ1-4; D not resolved. V was trimmed by 3 bases and J by 12 bases, leaving 15 bases between them. Per the germline V gene, CDR1 is SGDLS and CDR2 is YYNGEE. This CDR3 has 13 residues. In DNA form, the CDR3 reads TGTGCCAGCAGCGGGGGAGTACTCCTGGAACTGTTTTTT. Its protein product is CASSGGVLLELFF.

This clone came up a few times. The chain uses TRBV2 and TRBJ1-5; a weak D match, TRBD1 (6 bases). CDR3 length: 13 amino acids. V was clipped by 8 bases and J by 7 bases, with 15 bases between them. CDR1 is SNHLY and CDR2 is FYNNEI in the germline V gene. This CDR3 is CASGGGAPQPQHF. The CDR3 nucleotides are TGTGCCAGCGGAGGGGGGGCGCCGCAGCCCCAGCATTTT.

The genes are TRBV4-2 and TRBJ2-5; D is undetermined. Germline V lookup: CDR1 LGHNA, CDR2 YNFKEQ. This CDR3 has 15 residues. Trimming stripped 0 bases from V and 2 bases from J, with 10 bases between. Here the CDR3 reads CASSQDRGTQETQYF. In DNA, the CDR3 is TGTGCCAGCAGCCAAGATCGAGGAACTCAAGAGACCCAGTACTTC.

This clone was counted between two and nine times. The chain joins TRBV7-9 to TRBJ2-7; 9 positions match TRBD2. The germline CDR1 and CDR2 sequences are SEHNR and FQNEAQ (reference sequence). The V and J ends lost 6 bases and 5 bases, in that order; junction bases with no gene match: 11. The CDR3 length is 15 residues. CDR3 loop: CASSMPGLALHEQYF. The CDR3 DNA reads as TGTGCCAGCAGTATGCCGGGACTAGCTCTACACGAGCAGTACTTC.

The rearrangement links TRBV28 to TRBJ2-7; 10 bases agree with TRBD1. Germline-derived CDR1 and CDR2 are MDHEN and SYDVKM. After removal of 5 bases from V and 4 bases from J, the junction contained 8 bases not matched to a gene. The CDR3 covers 15 residues. The CDR3 DNA reads TGTGCCAGCAGTCCCGCCGGGACAGGGGAGTACGAGCAGTACTTC. The encoded protein is CASSPAGTGEYEQYF.

The CDR3 sequence is CASSYLGTKETQYF. The CDR3 DNA reads TGTGCCAGCAGTTACTTGGGGACAAAAGAGACCCAGTACTTC. This chain connects TRBV6-5 to TRBJ2-5, with D possibly being TRBD1 (6 bases). Germline assignment: CDR1 MNHEY and CDR2 SVGAGI. This CDR3 comprises 14 residues. Between the trimmed V and J ends, which lost 1 base and 3 bases, there was a span of 9 bases.